Below are 32 T cell receptor beta chains sequenced from a single sample in a study of blood T cell repertoires in COVID-19. Only in-frame clones appear in the TCRdb table, and some are missing; sequencing was by immunoSEQ multiplex PCR. Of 490,000 or so clones listed, more than 85% are singletons. The sequenced sample was PBMCs or T cells enriched from blood (not recorded which). These receptors originate from a woman aged 60-70 years who had recovered from COVID-19.

The chain has TRBV7-5 and TRBJ1-2; no check of the table's D call, TRBD1, against the DNA was made. TRBV7-5 is termed a pseudogene. This CDR3 contains 16 residues. As DNA, the CDR3 is TGTGCCAGAAGCTTAATTCCCGGGACAGGGAAGGATGGCTACACCTTC. Translated: CARSLIPGTGKDGYTF.

The rearrangement links TRBV13 to TRBJ2-3, with D unresolved. CDR3 length: 11 amino acids. With 6 bases removed from V and 2 bases from J, the gap between germline ends came to 3 bases. The germline CDR1 and CDR2 sequences are PRHDT and FYEKMQ (reference sequence). Here the CDR3 reads CASRATDTQYF. The CDR3 nucleotides read TGTGCCAGCAGGGCCACAGATACGCAGTATTTT.

This clone was observed a single time. V gene TRBV7-9 combines with J gene TRBJ1-3; possible D gene TRBD1, 6 bases. From germline, CDR1 is SEHNR and CDR2 FQNEAQ (reference sequence). V was cut by 1 base and J by 4 bases, with 11 bases left in between. The CDR3 consists of 15 residues. CDR3 loop: CASSLVSGVGNTIYF. The DNA for the CDR3 is TGTGCCAGCAGCTTAGTGTCAGGGGTCGGAAACACCATATATTTT.

CDR3 in DNA: TGTGCCAGCAGCTTGAGCGCAGGGATCTCCTACGAGCAGTACGTC. As protein: CASSLSAGISYEQYV. The chain carries TRBV5-5 and TRBJ2-7; D is perhaps TRBD1 (5 bases). CDR1 is SGHKS and CDR2 is YYEKEE in the germline V gene (reference sequence). The CDR3 is 15 amino acids. Trimming removed 1 base at V and 0 bases at J, with 11 bases between.

This CDR3 reads CATSEHQANYGYTF. CDR3 sequence (DNA): TGTGCCACCAGTGAGCATCAGGCTAACTATGGCTACACCTTC. The chain combines TRBV24-1 with TRBJ1-2, with D hard to call. This CDR3 spans 14 amino acids. The ends were cut back, 4 bases at V and 0 bases at J, with 8 bases in the middle. Germline CDR1 reads KGHDR; CDR2 reads SFDVKD.

The chain couples TRBV27 to TRBJ2-6; a weak D match, TRBD1 (6 bases). Per the germline V gene, CDR1 is MNHEY and CDR2 is SMNVEV (reference sequence). The CDR3 has 14 residues. Trimming cost V 4 bases and J 4 bases, with 8 bases left between them. The CDR3 region is CASSSDRGANVLTF. The CDR3, as DNA: TGTGCCAGCAGTTCCGACAGGGGGGCCAACGTCCTGACTTTC.

The rearrangement uses TRBV2 and TRBJ2-2, with 7 bases fitting TRBD1. Germline V gene sequence: CDR1 SNHLY, CDR2 FYNNEI. V dropped 7 bases and J dropped 5; count of bases not matched to a gene: 7. The CDR3 has 14 residues. In DNA form, the CDR3 reads TGTGCCAGCACTCGACGACAGGGAACCGGGGAGCTGTTTTTT. It yields the protein CASTRRQGTGELFF.

V usage is TRBV27 and J usage is TRBJ2-1; TRBD1 agrees at 9 bases. CDR3 size: 14 residues. Germline trimming cut 0 bases from V and 7 bases from J; bases unmatched to any gene: 1. Germline CDR1 MNHEY, CDR2 SMNVEV (reference sequence). The CDR3 sequence: CASSLSGTGNEQFF. Written as DNA, the CDR3 is TGTGCCAGCAGTTTATCGGGGACAGGGAATGAGCAGTTCTTC.

V is TRBV18 and J is TRBJ2-1; D may be TRBD2 (6 bases). Germline-derived CDR1 and CDR2 are KGHSH and LQKENI. With 2 bases removed from V and 9 bases from J, the gap between germline ends came to 20 bases. This CDR3 has 16 residues. CDR3 bases: TGTGCCAGCTCACCAATCCTAGCGCGGCGACGCGGTGAGCAGTTCTTC. Translation gives CASSPILARRRGEQFF.

The chain links TRBV10-1 to TRBJ2-2, with D possibly matching TRBD2 (6 bases). The germline V gene encodes CDR1 WNHNN and CDR2 SYGVQD (reference sequence). CDR3 size: 15 residues. The germline V and J ends were trimmed by 1 base and 2 bases, with 8 bases remaining between them. The CDR3 nucleotides read TGCGCCAGCAGTGAGTGGGGGACTAACACCGGGGAGCTGTTTTTT. This sequence encodes CASSEWGTNTGELFF.

This clone was detected ten times or more. The chain is built from TRBV5-1 and TRBJ2-1, with 8 bases identical to TRBD2. Germline CDR1 is SGHRS and CDR2 is YFSETQ. The J segment lost 12 bases and the V segment lost 1 base, leaving 12 bases of the junction unmatched. The CDR3 length is 15 residues. CDR3 nucleotide sequence: TGCGCCAGCAGCTTGTCTACAGCGGGGGAGGGAGTGCAGTTCTTC. Protein sequence: CASSLSTAGEGVQFF.

V is TRBV18 and J is TRBJ2-5, with 9 bases that match TRBD1. The CDR3 runs to 17 residues. Germline V gene sequence: CDR1 KGHSH, CDR2 LQKENI. With V trimmed by 2 bases and J by 6 bases, 13 bases remained unmatched. As DNA, the CDR3 is TGTGCCAGCTCACCAAGTGACAGGGGGACAGGGACTAAGACCCAGTACTTC. This translates into CASSPSDRGTGTKTQYF.

The CDR3 region is CASSYSGGRGGKQFF. CDR3 sequence (DNA): TGTGCCAGCAGTTACTCAGGCGGGCGGGGGGGCAAGCAGTTCTTC. The chain carries TRBV6-5 and TRBJ2-1; TRBD2 aligns across 9 bases. The J segment lost 11 bases and the V segment lost 0 bases, leaving 8 bases of the junction unmatched. This CDR3 contains 15 residues. Germline CDR1 MNHEY, CDR2 SVGAGI.

The CDR3 reads CASSQLLDRGSTEAFF. The CDR3 region has the DNA TGTGCCAGCAGCCAACTTCTAGACAGGGGGAGCACTGAAGCTTTCTTT. J is TRBJ1-1 and V is TRBV3-1 (or the pseudogene TRBV3-2); 9 bases map to TRBD1. Per the germline V gene, CDR1 is LGHDT and CDR2 is YNNKEL (reference sequence). The CDR3 runs to 16 residues. The V segment lost 2 bases and the J segment 4 bases; nucleotides outside the gene matches: 8.

V gene TRBV7-9 combines with J gene TRBJ1-4; D possibly corresponds to TRBD1 (5 bases). V gave up 3 bases and J gave up 12 bases, with 14 bases separating them. CDR1 is SEHNR, CDR2 FQNEAQ, per germline (reference sequence). The CDR3 is 13 residues long. This CDR3 is CASSLERGGQLFF. CDR3 sequence (DNA): TGTGCCAGCAGCTTGGAACGCGGGGGACAACTGTTTTTT.

The chain has TRBV24-1 and TRBJ2-3; 7 bases are a match to TRBD1. The trim removed 6 bases at V and 1 base at J, leaving 6 bases unmatched. CDR3 length: 15 amino acids. Germline assignment: CDR1 KGHDR and CDR2 SFDVKD. CDR3: CATSTRDRGTDTQYF. The CDR3 DNA reads as TGTGCCACCAGTACTCGAGACAGGGGCACAGATACGCAGTATTTT.

This clone was recorded only once. The chain joins TRBV3-1 (or the pseudogene TRBV3-2) to TRBJ2-3; D call uncertain. This CDR3 spans 12 amino acids. The germline V and J ends were trimmed by 1 base and 5 bases, with 4 bases remaining between them. Germline V gives CDR1 LGHDT, CDR2 YNNKEL (reference sequence). This CDR3 reads CASSQVRDTQYF. The CDR3 nucleotides read TGTGCCAGCAGCCAAGTTAGAGATACGCAGTATTTT.

This chain joins TRBV5-1 and TRBJ1-2; unclear D gene. The CDR3 is 15 residues long. Trimming stripped 4 bases from V and 4 bases from J, with 17 bases between. The germline V gene has CDR1 SGHRS and CDR2 YFSETQ. The CDR3: CASSRGSDLGYGYTF. The CDR3 DNA reads TGCGCCAGCAGCCGGGGAAGCGATCTGGGCTATGGCTACACCTTC.

This clone appeared once. The chain links TRBV29-1 to TRBJ1-5, with TRBD1 as a possible D gene (6 bases). Germline V gene lookup returns CDR1 SQVTM and CDR2 ANQGSEA. This CDR3 is built from 14 residues. V lost 4 bases and J 3 bases, leaving 13 bases between the germline ends. CDR3 loop: CSVAPGQPNQPQHF. Written as DNA, the CDR3 is TGCAGCGTTGCCCCCGGACAGCCCAATCAGCCCCAGCATTTT.

The chain employs TRBV7-8 and TRBJ2-3, with 7 bases that match TRBD2. V was clipped by 5 bases and J by 2 bases; unmatched bases: 13. Per germline, CDR1 SGHVS and CDR2 FQNEAQ. CDR3 length: 17 amino acids. The CDR3 DNA reads as TGTGCCAGCAGCACCTACCTGGGGGGGGTAAACACAGATACGCAGTATTTT. Residues: CASSTYLGGVNTDTQYF.

The J gene is TRBJ1-2, the V gene TRBV9; 7 bases map to TRBD1. The CDR3 has 13 amino acids. The J segment lost 7 bases and the V segment lost 4 bases, leaving 7 bases of the junction unmatched. Germline CDR1 reads SGDLS; CDR2 reads YYNGEE. In DNA form, the CDR3 reads TGTGCCAGCAGCACACAGGGGTTAGGTGGCTACACCTTC. It specifies CASSTQGLGGYTF.

In its sample, this clone was seen once. This chain joins TRBV6-5 and TRBJ2-7; possibly TRBD2 for D (5 bases). V was clipped by 6 bases and J by 0 bases, with 15 bases between them. The CDR3 is 15 residues long. From germline, CDR1 is MNHEY and CDR2 SVGAGI. The DNA for the CDR3 is TGTGCCAGCAGCCGCGACTACTCAAGCTCCTACGAGCAGTACTTC. The encoded protein is CASSRDYSSSYEQYF.

The CDR3 here is CATNRLGQSSGANVLTF. The DNA of the CDR3 is TGTGCCACCAACCGGTTGGGCCAGAGCTCTGGGGCCAACGTCCTGACTTTC. The chain employs TRBV24-1 and TRBJ2-6; D unclear. Trimming cost V 8 bases and J 0 bases, with 16 bases left between them. Germline V lookup: CDR1 KGHDR, CDR2 SFDVKD. The CDR3 extends over 17 amino acids.

V gene TRBV12-3 or TRBV12-4 combines with J gene TRBJ1-2; 9 bases are a match to TRBD1. This CDR3 spans 13 amino acids. Germline trimming cut 8 bases from V and 5 bases from J; bases unmatched to any gene: 6. The CDR3 DNA reads TGTGCCAGCCTCGACAGGGGGGAATATGGCTACACCTTC. Encoded protein: CASLDRGEYGYTF.

The chain combines TRBV21-1 with TRBJ2-7; no DNA check was done on the table's D call, TRBD1. TRBV21-1 represents a pseudogene. The CDR3 is 13 residues long. The CDR3 reads CASNWTGAYEQYV. The DNA for the CDR3 is TGTGCCAGCAACTGGACAGGGGCCTACGAGCAGTACGTC.

The chain is built from TRBV28 and TRBJ1-3, with D possibly being TRBD1 (5 bases). From germline, CDR1 is MDHEN and CDR2 SYDVKM. V was shortened by 4 bases and J by 0 bases, with 16 bases between the two germline ends. There are 17 residues in the CDR3. This CDR3 reads CASSSSGLWGSGNTIYF. CDR3 nucleotide sequence: TGTGCCAGCAGTTCCTCGGGACTGTGGGGCTCTGGAAACACCATATATTTT.

The chain carries TRBV7-6 and TRBJ1-1, with 12 bases lining up with TRBD1. The CDR3 is 15 residues long. Germline CDR1 SGHVS, CDR2 FNYEAQ. V was clipped by 4 bases and J by 3 bases; unmatched bases: 3. As DNA, the CDR3 is TGTGCCAGCAGCTCCGGGACAGGGGGCTACACTGAAGCTTTCTTT. It translates to CASSSGTGGYTEAFF.

DNA for the CDR3: TGTGCCATCAGTGATCCGGGACAGGGAGACTATAATTCACCCCTCCACTTT. Protein sequence: CAISDPGQGDYNSPLHF. The chain links TRBV10-3 to TRBJ1-6, with 9 bases lining up with TRBD1. Looked up from germline, CDR1 is ENHRY and CDR2 is SYGVKD. The CDR3 is 17 amino acids. V lost 3 bases, J lost 3 bases, and 6 bases stayed unmatched.

This chain links TRBV5-4 with TRBJ2-6, with D tentatively TRBD1 (6 bases). The CDR3 covers 15 residues. Germline values: CDR1 SGHNT, CDR2 YYREEE (reference sequence). Trimming took off 3 bases at V and 4 bases at J, with 11 bases between the two ends. DNA for the CDR3: TGTGCCAGCAGCTCGGACAGACCCGGGGCCAACGTCCTGACTTTC. This translates into CASSSDRPGANVLTF.

This chain uses TRBV7-9 with TRBJ1-2; no clear D. Looked up from germline, CDR1 is SEHNR and CDR2 is FQNEAQ (reference sequence). This CDR3 is built from 16 residues. Trimming removed 1 base at V and 0 bases at J, with 12 bases between. The CDR3 region has the DNA TGTGCCAGCAGCTTAGGCATTTGGCAGACTAACTATGGCTACACCTTC. It encodes CASSLGIWQTNYGYTF.

The rearrangement links TRBV12-5 to TRBJ2-3, with D unresolved. V was clipped by 1 base and J by 1 base, with 6 bases between them. There are 14 residues in the CDR3. Germline assignment: CDR1 LGHNT and CDR2 FRNRAP. DNA of the CDR3: TGTGCTAGTGGTTTGGGGTCAGGCACAGATACGCAGTATTTT. Its translation is CASGLGSGTDTQYF.

In DNA, the CDR3 is TGTGCCAGCAGCTTAGAAGCGGGGGGTGGCTACGAGCAGTACTTC. Translating gives CASSLEAGGGYEQYF. The chain carries TRBV11-3 and TRBJ2-7; 9 positions match TRBD2. The CDR3 extends over 15 amino acids. With 0 bases clipped from V and 3 bases from J, the junction kept 3 bases outside the gene matches. Germline CDR1 SGHNT, CDR2 YENEEA.